The 23 T cell receptor beta chains given below trace back to one sample, sequenced in a study of T cell changes during pregnancy in multiple sclerosis. The protocol was immunoSEQ multiplex PCR, while the TCRdb copy is restricted to in-frame clones and leaves out a portion. This table has about 79,000 clones, just over 90% appearing once. This specimen was CD4+ T cells from peripheral blood mononuclear cells, taken in the second trimester of pregnancy. The receptor set was obtained from a female donor with multiple sclerosis, enrolled in a pregnancy study.

The chain recombines TRBV29-1 with TRBJ2-3; 10 bases agree with TRBD2. V was clipped by 5 bases and J by 4 bases; unmatched bases: 0. The V gene's germline CDR1 is SQVTM and CDR2 ANQGSEA. This CDR3 region has 12 residues. The CDR3 sequence is CSVSGGADTQYF. The DNA for the CDR3 is TGCAGCGTTAGCGGGGGGGCAGATACGCAGTATTTT.

The genes are TRBV28 and TRBJ2-7, with a weak D call TRBD1 (6 bases). The CDR3 loop spans 16 amino acids. The germline gives CDR1 MDHEN, CDR2 SYDVKM. The V and J ends lost 6 bases and 1 base respectively, with 19 bases between them. For the CDR3, the DNA is TGTGCCAGCAGCCCTACAGGGTCCGTTCGATCCTACGAGCAGTACTTC. Protein: CASSPTGSVRSYEQYF.

The V call is TRBV7-2, the J call TRBJ2-7; 7 bases fit TRBD1. CDR1 is SGHTA, CDR2 FQGNSA, per germline. V lost 5 bases and J lost 0; bases outside the gene matches: 10. The CDR3 is 16 amino acids. The CDR3 region is CASSQRQGPLSYEQYF. CDR3 in DNA: TGTGCCAGCAGCCAGCGACAGGGACCCCTCTCCTACGAGCAGTACTTC.

V and J are TRBV6-1 and TRBJ2-7; TRBD2 aligns across 13 bases. The V gene's germline CDR1 is MNHNS and CDR2 SASEGT. The trim removed 4 bases at V and 0 bases at J, leaving 12 bases unmatched. This CDR3 spans 19 amino acids. As DNA, the CDR3 is TGTGCCAGCAGTGTCACTCCGGGACTAGCGGGACTCTTCTCCTACGAGCAGTACTTC. It codes for CASSVTPGLAGLFSYEQYF.

The V and J genes are TRBV11-3 and TRBJ2-1; 13 bases align to TRBD2. Germline lookup yields CDR1 SGHNT and CDR2 YENEEA. V dropped 5 bases and J dropped 11; count of bases not matched to a gene: 3. This CDR3 region has 13 residues. In DNA form, the CDR3 reads TGTGCCAGCAGCCCAGGGACTAGCGGGAAGCAGTTCTTC. This gives the protein CASSPGTSGKQFF.

CDR3 sequence: CASSLARDRPFNEKLFF. CDR3 nucleotides: TGTGCCAGCAGTTTAGCCCGGGACAGGCCTTTTAATGAAAAACTGTTTTTT. This rearrangement joins TRBV28 to TRBJ1-4, with 8 positions matching TRBD1. In germline, CDR1 is MDHEN, CDR2 SYDVKM. The CDR3 consists of 17 residues. J gave up 4 bases and V 2 bases, and 9 bases lay outside the gene matches. The full variable domain, rest sourced from reference TRBV28 and TRBJ1-4, is DVKVTQSSRYLVKRTGEKVFLECVQDMDHENMFWYRQDPGLGLRLIYFSYDVKMKEKGDIPEGYSVSREKKERFSLILESASTNQTSMYLCASSLARDRPFNEKLFFGSGTQLSVL.

The chain employs TRBV6-6 and TRBJ2-2; 8 positions match TRBD2. The CDR3 contains 15 residues. The junction had 6 bases not matched to a gene; V was cut back by 2 bases and J by 7 bases. Germline lookup yields CDR1 MNHNY and CDR2 SVGAGI (reference sequence). The CDR3 here is CASSYDGGAIGELFF. The CDR3, as DNA: TGTGCCAGCAGTTACGACGGGGGGGCCATCGGGGAGCTGTTTTTT.

This clone was counted once. The DNA of the CDR3 is TGCGCCAGCAGCCAAGCGTACGGCAGGGGATACACTGAAGCTTTCTTT. Translating gives CASSQAYGRGYTEAFF. This chain connects TRBV4-1 to TRBJ1-1, with a weak D call TRBD1 (6 bases). The V end was cut by 1 base, the J end by 3 bases, with 15 bases between. The V gene's germline CDR1 is MGHRA and CDR2 YSYEKL. CDR3 length: 16 amino acids.

This chain links TRBV10-3 with TRBJ2-5, with 8 bases lining up with TRBD2. The germline CDR1 and CDR2 sequences are ENHRY and SYGVKD. The CDR3 contains 13 residues. The V segment lost 6 bases and the J segment 4 bases; nucleotides outside the gene matches: 4. In DNA form, the CDR3 reads TGTGCCATCAGGCCGGGGGGGGGAGAGACCCAGTACTTC. Translation: CAIRPGGGETQYF.

The V and J genes are TRBV7-8 and TRBJ1-1; 7 nucleotides agree with TRBD1. After removal of 5 bases from V and 7 bases from J, the junction contained 13 bases not matched to a gene. There are 15 residues in the CDR3. Germline lookup yields CDR1 SGHVS and CDR2 FQNEAQ. CDR3 sequence reads: CASSRGRQGSSEAFF. CDR3 DNA: TGTGCCAGCAGCCGAGGTAGACAGGGTTCAAGTGAAGCTTTCTTT.

The V and J genes are TRBV5-4 and TRBJ2-7; 7 nucleotides agree with TRBD1. CDR3 length: 14 residues. Trimming cost V 5 bases and J 2 bases; bases outside gene matches: 7. Germline values: CDR1 SGHNT, CDR2 YYREEE (reference sequence). The CDR3 loop is CASRSRDRPYEQYF. CDR3 bases: TGTGCCAGCAGATCCCGGGACAGACCCTACGAGCAGTACTTC.

V is TRBV6-5 and J is TRBJ2-1, with D maybe TRBD1 (6 bases). Germline-derived CDR1 and CDR2 are MNHEY and SVGAGI. The CDR3 loop spans 15 amino acids. V shed 0 bases and J shed 15 bases, with 21 bases lying between them. Written as DNA, the CDR3 is TGTGCCAGCAGTTACTCGAGAACAGGGCCGCATCCCCCGTTCTTC. Translation: CASSYSRTGPHPPFF.

The J gene is TRBJ2-6, the V gene TRBV14; D is uncertain. Germline CDR1 reads SGHDN; CDR2 reads FVKESK. Trimming cost V 1 base and J 1 base, with 11 bases left between them. The CDR3 runs to 17 residues. The CDR3, as DNA: TGTGCCAGCAGCCAAGTTCAGTTCCAATCTGGGGCCAACGTCCTGACTTTC. This translates into CASSQVQFQSGANVLTF.

The rearrangement uses TRBV5-1 and TRBJ2-5, with 7 bases lining up with TRBD2. Losses at the gene ends were 9 bases for V and 2 bases for J; bases not matched to a gene: 13. The CDR3 loop spans 15 amino acids. Germline loops: CDR1 SGHRS, CDR2 YFSETQ. The CDR3 here is CATKAGRLRQETQYF. The CDR3, as DNA: TGCGCCACCAAGGCCGGGAGGCTTAGGCAAGAGACCCAGTACTTC. The full variable domain, its missing parts supplied by reference TRBV5-1 and TRBJ2-5, is KAGVTQTPRYLIKTRGQQVTLSCSPISGHRSVSWYQQTPGQGLQFLFEYFSETQRNKGNFPGRFSGRQFSNSRSEMNVSTLELGDSALYLCATKAGRLRQETQYFGPGTRLLVL.

The V gene is TRBV4-3, the J gene TRBJ1-4; 8 bases are shared with TRBD1. This CDR3 has 14 residues. Germline V gene data show CDR1 as LGHNA and CDR2 as YSLEER. V was clipped by 4 bases and J by 8 bases; unmatched bases: 6. The CDR3 loop reads CASSRNRGGEKLFF. As DNA, the CDR3 is TGCGCCAGCAGCCGCAACAGGGGGGGGGAAAAACTGTTTTTT.

The chain uses TRBV5-6 and TRBJ2-7; D possibly corresponds to TRBD1 (5 bases). V lost 0 bases and J 3 bases, leaving 7 bases between the germline ends. The germline gives CDR1 SGHDT, CDR2 YYEEEE. This CDR3 spans 13 amino acids. The CDR3 DNA reads as TGTGCCAGCAGCTTGGATAGGGGCTACGAGCAGTACTTC. Protein sequence: CASSLDRGYEQYF.

The gene calls are TRBV28 and TRBJ1-5, with 7 positions matching TRBD1. The germline V gene has CDR1 MDHEN and CDR2 SYDVKM. Unmatched junction bases numbered 8, after V lost 5 bases and J lost 4 bases. The CDR3 consists of 15 residues. CDR3 residues: CASSLQGVGNQPQHF. In nucleotides, the CDR3 is TGTGCCAGCAGTCTCCAGGGGGTGGGGAATCAGCCCCAGCATTTT.

The chain joins TRBV30 to TRBJ2-7; the match to TRBD2 covers 7 bases. The CDR3 spans 13 residues. Germline CDR1 and CDR2: GTSNPN and SVGIG (reference sequence). Trimming cost V 2 bases and J 0 bases; bases outside gene matches: 1. CDR3: CAWSPGGSYEQYF. The CDR3 nucleotides are TGTGCCTGGAGTCCGGGGGGCTCCTACGAGCAGTACTTC.

The chain has TRBV5-4 and TRBJ2-7; 12 bases align to TRBD2. The CDR3 spans 15 residues. Germline V CDR1 and CDR2: SGHNT, YYREEE (reference sequence). J was trimmed by 7 bases and V by 2 bases; bases with no gene match: 7. The CDR3 loop is CASSFMTSGSGEQYF. The CDR3 nucleotides are TGTGCCAGCAGCTTTATGACTAGCGGGAGTGGAGAGCAGTACTTC.

V is TRBV10-3 and J is TRBJ1-1; unclear D gene. Trimming pared 0 bases from V and 8 bases from J, leaving 13 bases between. Germline-derived CDR1 and CDR2 are ENHRY and SYGVKD. The CDR3 contains 14 residues. CDR3 sequence reads: CAISESNSGIEAFF. The DNA of the CDR3 is TGTGCCATCAGTGAGTCCAACTCCGGGATAGAAGCTTTCTTT.

In its sample, this clone was seen a few times. This chain uses TRBV7-8 with TRBJ2-5; 10 nucleotides align to TRBD1. V lost 6 bases and J lost 3; bases outside the gene matches: 7. This CDR3 region has 15 residues. Germline V CDR1 and CDR2: SGHVS, FQNEAQ. CDR3: CASRGDRGREETQYF. The CDR3 DNA reads TGTGCCAGCAGAGGCGACAGGGGGCGGGAAGAGACCCAGTACTTC.

The chain is built from TRBV29-1 and TRBJ2-3; 8 bases are a match to TRBD1. Germline assignment: CDR1 SQVTM and CDR2 ANQGSEA. The trim removed 5 bases at V and 0 bases at J, leaving 4 bases unmatched. This CDR3 has 14 amino acids. CDR3 region: CSVRQGSSTDTQYF. Here the CDR3 DNA reads TGCAGCGTTAGACAGGGGAGTAGCACAGATACGCAGTATTTT.

The rearrangement links TRBV5-1 to TRBJ1-1; D may be TRBD1 (5 bases). V was clipped by 4 bases and J by 6 bases, with 16 bases between them. The germline CDR1 and CDR2 sequences are SGHRS and YFSETQ. The CDR3 spans 14 residues. CDR3 protein: CASSLLQVGAEAFF. Here the CDR3 DNA reads TGCGCCAGCAGCCTTCTGCAGGTAGGGGCTGAAGCTTTCTTT.